This T cell receptor beta chain was identified during a study of T-cell memory formation after mild COVID-19. Study-wide context: Each donor largely had its own TCR clusters. Findings of the study overall: Largely, contracting CD4+ clones fell within CM and EM, and contracting CD8+ clones within EMRA.

CDR3 length: 12 amino acids. Between the trimmed V and J ends, which lost 5 bases and 6 bases, there was a span of 11 bases. Germline V gene data show CDR1 as DFQATT and CDR2 as SNEGSKA (reference sequence). TCRdb processed the 5' RACE reads anew with MiXCR; each CDR3 protein has one entry. This sample has more than 150,000 distinct CDR3 sequences, with around 18% found just once. On this clonotype: Its antigen is undetermined.

The J gene is TRBJ1-5, the V gene TRBV20-1; D is undetermined. The source of this sequence is a young man who had mild COVID-19 (a few samples of this study predate the infection). Cell type and time point are not known. The material sequenced was PBMCs or a T cell subset sorted from them (not recorded which). In DNA form, the CDR3 reads TGCAGTGCTCTGGAAGATCGTCAGCCCCAGCATTTT. Translated: CSALEDRQPQHF.